A single sample gave rise to the 22 T cell receptor beta chains below, sequenced in a study of T cell clonality in common variable immunodeficiency. Assay used: immunoSEQ multiplex PCR; TCRdb lists only in-frame clones, some missing. Recorded here are about 35,000 clones, with no singletons, and the ten leading clones hold roughly 8.9%. Source material: peripheral blood mononuclear cells. Receptors were obtained from a person aged 18-69 years in good health.

This clone was observed many times. The read gets to within 3 residues of the CDR3 end, and the germline J gene fills in the rest. The chain joins TRBV5-1 to TRBJ2-2; no reliable D call. V was shortened by 4 bases and J by 0 bases, with 13 bases between the two germline ends. From germline, CDR1 is SGHRS and CDR2 YFSETQ. The CDR3 is 16 amino acids. The CDR3 bases that were read are TGCGCCAGCAGCCACGGCGGCAGACCGAACACCGGGGAG. This codes for CASSHGGRPNTGE. The whole CDR3 protein reads CASSHGGRPNTGELFF.

This clone occurred many times. The read stops 3 residues short of the end of the CDR3; the missing end is completed from the germline J gene. The chain has TRBV4-1 and TRBJ2-7; 8 bases match TRBD2. This CDR3 is built from 16 residues. The ends lost 0 bases at V and 6 bases at J; junction bases unmatched: 10. The V gene's germline CDR1 is MGHRA and CDR2 YSYEKL. The DNA read from the CDR3 is TGCGCCAGCAGCCAAGAATCGCTAGCGGGCGCCAGCGAG. Its protein is CASSQESLAGASE. The CDR3 as a whole reads CASSQESLAGASEQYF.

This clone has at least ten counts. The read ends 3 residues before the CDR3 terminus; that terminus is restored from the germline J gene. This chain links TRBV20-1 with TRBJ2-7; the D gene is possibly TRBD1 (5 bases). Trimming stripped 3 bases from V and 0 bases from J, with 12 bases between. Germline CDR1 reads DFQATT; CDR2 reads SNEGSKA (reference sequence). The CDR3 has 14 residues. The CDR3 loop is CSARQGPSSYEQYF. The CDR3 DNA, read in part, is TGCAGTGCTAGGCAGGGCCCCAGCTCCTACGAG.

Note on this clone: From the germline J gene comes the end of the CDR3, since the read stops 3 residues before it. This sequence joins TRBV7-9 and TRBJ1-2, with D hard to call. Germline V CDR1 and CDR2: SEHNR, FQNEAQ (reference sequence). This CDR3 has 13 amino acids. CDR3 bases read: TGTGCCAGCAGCCCTGGAGTCACAGATACC. Its translation: CASSPGVTDT. The entire CDR3 sequence reads CASSPGVTDTYTF.

This clone has ten or more counts. The read is 3 residues too short to cover the CDR3 end, so that end is filled in from the germline J gene. The V gene is TRBV5-1, the J gene TRBJ2-1; 10 bases match TRBD2. Germline lookup yields CDR1 SGHRS and CDR2 YFSETQ. With 3 bases clipped from V and 9 bases from J, the junction kept 9 bases outside the gene matches. This CDR3 is 15 amino acids long. CDR3 region: CASSSRLAGVVEQFF. The covered CDR3 bases are TGCGCCAGCAGCTCTCGCCTAGCGGGAGTAGTTGAG.

This clone was counted many times. The CDR3 end falls 3 residues outside the read, so it is completed with the germline J gene. The chain is built from TRBV19 and TRBJ2-2, with a tentative D call TRBD1 (6 bases). Germline loops: CDR1 LNHDA, CDR2 SQIVND (reference sequence). V was shortened by 10 bases and J by 4 bases, with 16 bases between the two germline ends. The CDR3 consists of 14 residues. The covered CDR3 bases are TGTGCCACCGAGTCAGGGGCGGGCACCGGGGAG. It yields the protein CATESGAGTGE. The CDR3 in full is CATESGAGTGELFF.

This clone was detected many times. The read comes to an end 3 residues before the CDR3 does, leaving the germline J gene to fill in the end. This rearrangement joins TRBV6-1 to TRBJ2-7; 8 bases are a match to TRBD1. This CDR3 comprises 16 residues. CDR1 is MNHNS and CDR2 is SASEGT in the germline V gene. The J segment lost 4 bases and the V segment lost 3 bases, leaving 11 bases of the junction unmatched. Partial CDR3 DNA: TGTGCCAGCAGTGATCAATTCCGGGACAGGCATTACGAG. This sequence encodes CASSDQFRDRHYE. In full, the CDR3 is CASSDQFRDRHYEQYF.

This clone has only a few counts. The read finishes 3 residues shy of the CDR3 end, and the germline J gene is used to complete it. The chain carries TRBV7-9 and TRBJ1-2; D possibly corresponds to TRBD1 (6 bases). This CDR3 is 13 amino acids long. Germline CDR1 and CDR2: SEHNR and FQNEAQ (reference sequence). CDR3 amino acids: CAEGGLAFNDYTF. The covered CDR3 bases are TGTGCCGAAGGGGGACTAGCCTTCAATGAC.

Notes on this clone: The CDR3 end falls 3 residues outside the read, so it is completed with the germline J gene. This rearrangement joins TRBV19 to TRBJ2-5; 7 bases align to TRBD2. CDR3 length: 13 residues. V shed 4 bases, J shed 7 bases, and the junction held 6 bases outside the gene matches. Germline values: CDR1 LNHDA, CDR2 SQIVND (reference sequence). CDR3 sequence: CASSTGSSGTQYF. The CDR3 DNA, read in part, is TGTGCCAGTAGTACGGGATCTAGCGGGACC.

This clone was counted many times. The CDR3 is cut off 3 residues early in the read; its end comes from the germline J gene. The chain recombines TRBV14 with TRBJ2-4; 7 positions agree with TRBD1. The germline V gene encodes CDR1 SGHDN and CDR2 FVKESK. CDR3 length: 13 amino acids. V was clipped by 3 bases and J by 6 bases; unmatched bases: 2. CDR3 DNA (partial): TGTGCCAGCAGCCAGGGACAGTCAAACATT. Encoded protein: CASSQGQSNI. The entire CDR3 sequence reads CASSQGQSNIQYF.

This clone was seen many times. The read finishes 3 residues shy of the CDR3 end, and the germline J gene is used to complete it. The rearrangement joins TRBV20-1 to TRBJ2-7; 7 nucleotides line up with TRBD2. The junction had 9 bases not matched to a gene; V was cut back by 5 bases and J by 2 bases. Germline V gives CDR1 DFQATT, CDR2 SNEGSKA (reference sequence). The CDR3 is made up of 14 amino acids. The CDR3: CSALSLGTTYEQYF. The sequenced CDR3 bases are TGCAGTGCTCTTAGCCTCGGGACTACCTACGAG.

Many counts were recorded for this clone. The CDR3 extends 3 residues past the end of the read, so its final part is completed from the germline J gene. This chain uses TRBV2 with TRBJ2-7, with D unresolved. The CDR3 runs 11 residues. V was trimmed by 3 bases and J by 4 bases, leaving 4 bases between them. Germline V gene data show CDR1 as SNHLY and CDR2 as FYNNEI. The CDR3 loop reads CASSDRYEQYF. CDR3 DNA, as far as it was read: TGTGCCAGCAGTGATCGGTACGAG.

This clone occurred many times. The read gets to within 3 residues of the CDR3 end, and the germline J gene fills in the rest. The V and J genes are TRBV7-2 and TRBJ2-3; D remains unclear. In germline, CDR1 is SGHTA, CDR2 FQGNSA. The CDR3 runs to 15 residues. V shed 4 bases and J shed 4 bases, with 15 bases lying between them. CDR3 bases read: TGTGCCAGCAGCTCCTACGAGCGTCGGGCAGATACG. Amino acids: CASSSYERRADT. The whole CDR3 reads CASSSYERRADTQYF.

This clone showed up many times. The observed sequence ends 3 residues before the CDR3 terminus, with the missing tail filled in from the germline J gene. The chain combines TRBV7-9 with TRBJ2-2; D is possibly TRBD2 (6 bases). V was clipped by 8 bases and J by 5 bases, with 18 bases between them. This CDR3 comprises 15 residues. Germline values: CDR1 SEHNR, CDR2 FQNEAQ (reference sequence). The CDR3 loop reads CASVSGGSGTGELFF. CDR3 DNA, as far as it was read: TGTGCCAGCGTCAGTGGGGGGAGTGGAACCGGGGAG.

This clone occurred many times. The read terminates 3 residues before the CDR3 end, so the remaining end is supplied by the germline J gene. This rearrangement joins TRBV20-1 to TRBJ2-3; TRBD2 matches at 9 bases. The CDR3 runs to 15 residues. Germline assignment: CDR1 DFQATT and CDR2 SNEGSKA (reference sequence). Unmatched junction bases numbered 3, after V lost 0 bases and J lost 2 bases. The CDR3 protein is CSARDPSGNTDTQYF. CDR3 bases read: TGCAGTGCTAGAGATCCTAGCGGGAACACAGATACG.

There are a few counts of this clone. The CDR3 sequence is CSASGGSQPQHF. The sequenced part of the CDR3 DNA is TGCAGTGCTAGTGGGGGGAGCCAGCCC. The rearrangement joins TRBV20-1 to TRBJ1-5; the D gene is possibly TRBD1 (5 bases). The read is 3 residues too short to cover the CDR3 end, so that end is filled in from the germline J gene. Trimming left V 3 bases short and J 7 bases short, with 10 bases between. Germline lookup yields CDR1 DFQATT and CDR2 SNEGSKA (reference sequence). The CDR3 consists of 12 residues.

This clone has ten or more counts. The junction differs from germline at one of its ends, possibly a read error. The read is 3 residues too short to cover the CDR3 end, so that end is filled in from the germline J gene. The V gene is TRBV7-7, the J gene TRBJ2-1, with a possible D match to TRBD1 (6 bases). This CDR3 comprises 16 residues. Germline lookup yields CDR1 SSHAT and CDR2 FNYEAQ (reference sequence). CDR3 DNA (partial): TGTGCTAGCAGCTCATCGAGGGGGAGCTCCTACAATGAG. This codes for CASSSSRGSSYNE. The CDR3 in its entirety is CASSSSRGSSYNEQFF.

This clone was counted only a few times. The observed sequence ends 3 residues before the CDR3 terminus, with the missing tail filled in from the germline J gene. V gene TRBV11-2 combines with J gene TRBJ1-1; no firm D call. Germline lookup yields CDR1 SGHAT and CDR2 FQNNGV. Trimming stripped 1 base from V and 5 bases from J, with 2 bases between. The CDR3 sequence is 11 residues long. The covered CDR3 bases are TGTGCCAGCAGCTTAGTAACTGAA. This encodes CASSLVTE. The CDR3 in its entirety is CASSLVTEAFF.

This chain's CDR3 is CATRTVGGDYGYTF. The covered CDR3 bases are TGTGCCACTCGCACCGTGGGGGGGGACTATGGC. The chain is built from TRBV19 and TRBJ1-2; possible D gene TRBD1, 5 bases. The sequence runs out 3 residues before the end of the CDR3; the remainder is reconstructed from the germline J gene. The CDR3 has 14 residues. Germline-derived CDR1 and CDR2 are LNHDA and SQIVND (reference sequence). Between the trimmed V and J ends, which lost 10 bases and 3 bases, there was a span of 18 bases. Filled out from reference TRBV19 and TRBJ1-2, the complete variable domain reads DGGITQSPKYLFRKEGQNVTLSCEQNLNHDAMYWYRQDPGQGLRLIYYSQIVNDFQKGDIAEGYSVSREKKESFPLTVTSAQKNPTAFYLCATRTVGGDYGYTFGSGTRLTVV.

The table lists this clone with many counts. At one boundary the junction diverges from the germline segment, which might be a read error. From the germline J gene comes the end of the CDR3, since the read stops 3 residues before it. This chain connects TRBV7-7 to TRBJ1-4; D call uncertain. CDR3 length equals 13 residues. Germline loops: CDR1 SSHAT, CDR2 FNYEAQ (reference sequence). CDR3 bases read: TGTGCTAGCAGCTTAGGTAGAAATGAAAAA. Residues: CASSLGRNEK. The complete CDR3 reads CASSLGRNEKLFF.

This clone was seen a handful of times. The read halts 3 residues ahead of the CDR3 end, with the missing end drawn from the germline J gene. The chain recombines TRBV19 with TRBJ1-2; D remains ambiguous. Germline CDR1 LNHDA, CDR2 SQIVND (reference sequence). The CDR3 spans 14 residues. The CDR3 sequence: CASSIFGSYNDYTF. The DNA read from the CDR3 is TGTGCCAGTAGTATCTTCGGGTCCTACAATGAC.

Regarding this clone: The read terminates 3 residues before the CDR3 end, so the remaining end is supplied by the germline J gene. The V gene is TRBV30, the J gene TRBJ1-2; D remains ambiguous. Germline CDR1 is GTSNPN and CDR2 is SVGIG (reference sequence). This CDR3 region has 12 residues. The CDR3 here is CAWSGRAEDYTF. The CDR3 bases that were read are TGTGCCTGGAGTGGGAGAGCGGAGGAC.